The subject of this entry is one T cell receptor (beta chain). Its antigen remains unidentified. These data belong to a study of cytomegalovirus exposure and HLA in healthy donors. Repertoires were generated with immunoSEQ multiplex PCR, while TCRdb's copy carries only in-frame clones and drops some. The table records 350,000 or so clones, 80% to 90% of them present only once. This CDR3 is 14 amino acids long. Germline assignment: CDR1 LNHDA and CDR2 SQIVND (reference sequence). Trimming shortened V by 8 bases and J by 6 bases, and 19 bases separated the two germline ends. Whole-study findings and limits: TCR clusters originating in the first cohort tended to co-occur in the roughly 120 validation repertoires, according to a later analysis. Reported results showed that the classifier diagnosed cytomegalovirus status with high specificity and sensitivity. Across donors, most TCRs were seen rarely, yet some public ones were widespread.

Specimen: PBMCs. The TCR originated in a woman between 18 and 29 years old in good health and CMV-seronegative. V gene TRBV19 combines with J gene TRBJ1-2; D might be TRBD1 (5 bases). DNA for the CDR3: TGTGCCAGTGGTTCATCCAGGGACTTGGATGGCTACACCTTC. Protein sequence: CASGSSRDLDGYTF.